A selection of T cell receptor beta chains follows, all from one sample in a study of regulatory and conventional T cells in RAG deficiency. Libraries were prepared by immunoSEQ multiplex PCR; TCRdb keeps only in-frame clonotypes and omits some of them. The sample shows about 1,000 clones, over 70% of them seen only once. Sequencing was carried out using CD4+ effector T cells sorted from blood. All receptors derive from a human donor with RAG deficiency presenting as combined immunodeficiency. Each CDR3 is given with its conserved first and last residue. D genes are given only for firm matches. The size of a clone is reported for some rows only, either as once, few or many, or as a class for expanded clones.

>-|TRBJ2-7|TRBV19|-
TGTGCCAGTAGTAAGTTTTCCTACGAGCAGTACTTC
CASSKFSYEQYF
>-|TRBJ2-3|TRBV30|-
TGTGCCTGGTCATTCGGAGCGGGAGATACGCAGTATTTT
CAWSFGAGDTQYF
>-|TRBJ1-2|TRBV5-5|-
TGTGCCAGCCTCATGCATATCTCGCGAAAGACCTATGGCTACACCTTC
CASLMHISRKTYGYTF
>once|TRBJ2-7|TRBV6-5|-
TGTGCCAGCAGTCCTTACAGGAAAAACGAGCAGTACTTC
CASSPYRKNEQYF
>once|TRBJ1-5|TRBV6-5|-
TGTGCCAGCAGTTACCCCGACAGGAATCAGCCCCAGCATTTT
CASSYPDRNQPQHF
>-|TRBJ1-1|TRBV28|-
TGTGCCAGCAACTTTGCGAACACTGAAGCTTTCTTT
CASNFANTEAFF
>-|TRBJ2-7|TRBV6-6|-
TGTGCCAGCAGTTACTTCTACGAGCAGTACTTC
CASSYFYEQYF
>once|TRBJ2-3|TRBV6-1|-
TGTGCCAGCAGTAAAATATTCGGGGGAACAGATACGCAGTATTTT
CASSKIFGGTDTQYF
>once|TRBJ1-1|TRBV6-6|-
TGTGCCAGCGGCTTCCAAGACGGGGAAGCTTTCTTT
CASGFQDGEAFF
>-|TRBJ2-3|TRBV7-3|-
TGTGCCAGCAGCTCCACAGATACGCAGTATTTT
CASSSTDTQYF
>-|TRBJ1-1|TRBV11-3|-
TGTGCCAGCAGCTCGATACCAGGACTGAACACTGAAGCTTTCTTT
CASSSIPGLNTEAFF
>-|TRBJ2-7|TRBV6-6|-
TGTGCCAGCAGTTACTATCGCGAGCAGTACTTC
CASSYYREQYF
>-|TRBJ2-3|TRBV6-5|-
TGTGCCAGCAGTCCCAGGGCAGATACGCAGTATTTT
CASSPRADTQYF
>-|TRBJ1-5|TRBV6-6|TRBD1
TGTGCCAGCAGTTACAGGGGCGGGACAGTCAATCAGCCCCAGCATTTT
CASSYRGGTVNQPQHF
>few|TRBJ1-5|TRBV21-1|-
TGTGCCAGCAGGATCGCCGTAGCTACATGGCATCATCAGCCCCAGCATTTT
CASRIAVATWHHQPQHF
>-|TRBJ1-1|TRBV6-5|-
TGTGCCAGCAGCCCCCCCATGAACACTGAAGCTTTCTTT
CASSPPMNTEAFF
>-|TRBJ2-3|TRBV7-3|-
TGTGCCAGCAGCTTAACGAGCGATACGCAGTATTTT
CASSLTSDTQYF
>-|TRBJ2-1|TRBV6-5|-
TGTGCCAGCAGTTACGTCTGGGGCTACAATGAGCAGTTCTTC
CASSYVWGYNEQFF
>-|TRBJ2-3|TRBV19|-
TGTGCCAGTAGTAAAAGCACAGATACGCAGTATTTT
CASSKSTDTQYF
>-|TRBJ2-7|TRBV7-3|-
TGTGCCAGCAGCTTAACCCCAAACGAGCAGTACTTC
CASSLTPNEQYF
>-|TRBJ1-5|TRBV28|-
TGTGCCAGCAGTTTATTCTTCGGGGCAGAGAGCAATCAGCCCCAGCATTTT
CASSLFFGAESNQPQHF
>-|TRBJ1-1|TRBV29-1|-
TGCAGCGTTGGTGGAGCTTTCTTT
CSVGGAFF
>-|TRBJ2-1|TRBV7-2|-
TGTGCCAGCAGCTTACGCAATGAGCAGTTCTTC
CASSLRNEQFF
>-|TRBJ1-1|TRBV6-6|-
TGTGCCAGCAGCCGACAGGCGAACACTGAAGCTTTCTTT
CASSRQANTEAFF
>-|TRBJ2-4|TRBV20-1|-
TGCAGTGCTGCCCCTCGAAACATTCAGTACTTC
CSAAPRNIQYF
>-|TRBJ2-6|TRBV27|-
TGTGCCAGCAGTCGTTCTCGTCCGGCTACAAAGTCGGGCCAACGTCCTGACTTC
CASSRSRPATKSGQRPDF
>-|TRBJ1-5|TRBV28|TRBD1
TGTGCCAGCAGTTTATTCTTCGGGACAGAGAGCAATCAGCCCCAGCATTTT
CASSLFFGTESNQPQHF
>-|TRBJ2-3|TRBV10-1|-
TGCGCCACCAGTATCACAGATACGCAGTATTTT
CATSITDTQYF
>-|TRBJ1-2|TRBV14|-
TGTGCCAGCAGCCCAAGACCTAACTATGGCTACACCTTC
CASSPRPNYGYTF
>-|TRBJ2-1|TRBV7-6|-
TGTGCCAGCAGCCCCATGCCCCCTTTGTACAATGAGCAGTTCTTC
CASSPMPPLYNEQFF
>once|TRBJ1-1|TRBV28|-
TGTGCCAGCAGTTTATATCCTGAAGCTTTCTTT
CASSLYPEAFF
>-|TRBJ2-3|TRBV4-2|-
TGTGCCAGCAGCCAAGAGGTCTGGGGGACAGATACGCAGTATTTT
CASSQEVWGTDTQYF
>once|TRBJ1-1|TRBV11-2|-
TGTGCCAGCAGCTTAGATAACACTGAAGCTTTCTTT
CASSLDNTEAFF